Each of the 9 T cell receptor beta chains below was sequenced from the same sample in a study of radiation and T cells in renal cell carcinoma. Time point here: blood 4 weeks post-SBRT, at nephrectomy. The sample's treatment: 15 Gy SBRT to primary tumor, nephrectomy 4 weeks later. Repertoires were generated with immunoSEQ multiplex PCR, while TCRdb's copy carries only in-frame clones and drops some. The sample has around 170,000 clones, 88% seen once. The sample consisted of blood, taken from a patient whose treatment included radiotherapy and nephrectomy. These receptors all stem from a woman between 50 and 59 years old with renal cell carcinoma.

This clone was seen a handful of times. This sequence joins TRBV4-2 and TRBJ1-5, with D unclear. Germline values: CDR1 LGHNA, CDR2 YNFKEQ. The CDR3 has 13 residues. V lost 0 bases and J lost 7, with 7 bases in between. The CDR3 sequence: CASSQEVGQPQHF. The CDR3 DNA reads TGTGCCAGCAGCCAAGAAGTGGGGCAGCCCCAGCATTTT.

The V gene is TRBV4-1, the J gene TRBJ2-3; possibly TRBD1 or TRBD2 for D (6 bases each). From germline, CDR1 is MGHRA and CDR2 YSYEKL. The CDR3 covers 15 residues. Deletions cut 1 base from V and 1 base from J, with 9 bases between. As DNA, the CDR3 is TGCGCCAGCAGCCAAGGGAGGGGGGGCACAGATACGCAGTATTTT. Amino acid sequence: CASSQGRGGTDTQYF.

The CDR3 bases are TGCGCCAGCAGGCAGCTAGCGGGGCGGGAGACCCAGTACTTC. Encoded protein: CASRQLAGRETQYF. The chain employs TRBV10-2 and TRBJ2-5; 9 bases are shared with TRBD2. The CDR3 runs 14 residues. V lost 6 bases, J lost 5 bases, and 7 bases stayed unmatched. CDR1 and CDR2 (germline): WSHSY, SAAADI.

The chain joins TRBV5-6 to TRBJ1-6; a weak D match, TRBD1 (6 bases). Germline CDR1 SGHDT, CDR2 YYEEEE. This CDR3 has 19 residues. Trimming shortened V by 2 bases and J by 0 bases, and 18 bases separated the two germline ends. In DNA, the CDR3 is TGTGCCAGCAGCTTCCAAAGGATAGGGGGTAGCTCCTATAATTCACCCCTCCACTTT. Amino acid sequence: CASSFQRIGGSSYNSPLHF. Variable domain in full (rest from reference TRBV5-6 and TRBJ1-6): DAGVTQSPTHLIKTRGQQVTLRCSPKSGHDTVSWYQQALGQGPQFIFQYYEEEERQRGNFPDRFSGHQFPNYSSELNVNALLLGDSALYLCASSFQRIGGSSYNSPLHFGNGTRLTVT.

In this sample, this clone turned up once. The chain couples TRBV7-2 to TRBJ1-2, with TRBD1 identical over 9 bases. J lost 4 bases, V lost 6 bases, and 9 bases had no gene match. Germline assignment: CDR1 SGHTA and CDR2 FQGNSA. The CDR3 totals 15 residues. CDR3 in amino acids: CASSSNRGRVYGYTF. CDR3 sequence (DNA): TGTGCCAGCAGTTCCAACAGGGGGCGCGTCTATGGCTACACCTTC.

V and J are TRBV21-1 and TRBJ2-7; TRBD1, as called in the table, went unchecked against the DNA. TRBV21-1 is tagged as a pseudogene. This CDR3 contains 19 residues. The CDR3 is CASSKGPTRDELSSYEQYF. The CDR3 DNA sequence: TGTGCCAGCAGCAAAGGGCCGACAAGAGACGAACTGAGCTCCTACGAGCAGTACTTC.

The gene calls are TRBV18 and TRBJ2-7; D remains unclear. Per the germline V gene, CDR1 is KGHSH and CDR2 is LQKENI. V lost 3 bases and J lost 0, with 12 bases in between. The CDR3 extends over 15 amino acids. Here the CDR3 DNA reads TGTGCCAGCTCACCTGCCCGGACCAGCTCCTACGAGCAGTACTTC. It is translated as CASSPARTSSYEQYF. The full variable domain, in which reference TRBV18 and TRBJ2-7 provide the parts outside the CDR3, is NAGVMQNPRHLVRRRGQEARLRCSPMKGHSHVYWYRQLPEEGLKFMVYLQKENIIDESGMPKERFSAEFPKEGPSILRIQQVVRGDSAAYFCASSPARTSSYEQYFGPGTRLTVT.

The J gene is TRBJ1-1, the V gene TRBV4-3, with D possibly matching TRBD1 (6 bases). Germline values: CDR1 LGHNA, CDR2 YSLEER. The ends were cut back, 3 bases at V and 4 bases at J, with 15 bases in the middle. The CDR3 length is 15 residues. For the CDR3, the DNA is TGCGCCAGCAGCCACAGCTCCAGGGGAGGCACTGAAGCTTTCTTT. It yields the protein CASSHSSRGGTEAFF.

This chain joins TRBV6-5 and TRBJ2-3, with 8 bases that match TRBD1. The J segment lost 4 bases and the V segment lost 2 bases, leaving 8 bases of the junction unmatched. CDR3 length: 16 amino acids. Per the germline V gene, CDR1 is MNHEY and CDR2 is SVGAGI. The CDR3 loop reads CASSYDRGLSADTQYF. The CDR3, as DNA: TGTGCCAGCAGTTACGACAGGGGATTAAGCGCAGATACGCAGTATTTT.